Presented here are 25 T cell receptor beta chains from one specimen sequenced in a study of CD8 T cells in ankylosing spondylitis. Broader study findings: It appeared that ankylosing spondylitis blood was characterized by a TCR beta motif of 8 or 9 highly homologous variants.

Their recognized antigens are unknown. TCRdb analysed the 5' RACE reads with MiXCR anew, one entry per CDR3 protein. The sample contains hundreds of thousands of distinct CDR3 sequences, roughly a quarter of which appear only once. The sample comprised blood, either unsorted or a sorted T cell fraction (not recorded which). These receptors were obtained from a male donor with ankylosing spondylitis.

There are many counts of this clonotype. V gene TRBV24-1 combines with J gene TRBJ2-3; 14 nucleotides align to TRBD2. CDR3 size: 17 residues. V lost 7 bases to trimming and J lost 6 bases; unmatched junction nucleotides: 11. Per the germline V gene, CDR1 is KGHDR and CDR2 is SFDVKD. The chain's CDR3 is CATSKTGLAGGADTQYF. The CDR3 region has the DNA TGTGCCACCAGCAAGACCGGACTAGCGGGAGGTGCGGATACGCAGTATTTT.

The chain employs TRBV3-1 and TRBJ1-1; D perhaps matches TRBD1 (5 bases). Trimming removed 8 bases from V and 1 base from J, with 14 bases in between. Germline assignment: CDR1 LGHDT and CDR2 YNNKEL (reference sequence). This CDR3 has 14 residues. The CDR3 loop is CASVPRGENTEAFF. The CDR3 bases are TGTGCCAGCGTCCCCCGGGGGGAGAACACTGAAGCTTTCTTT.

The chain links TRBV3-1 to TRBJ2-7; 9 positions match TRBD2. The V segment lost 3 bases and the J segment 1 base; nucleotides outside the gene matches: 7. Germline V gene lookup returns CDR1 LGHDT and CDR2 YNNKEL (reference sequence). The CDR3 is 16 amino acids. The CDR3 protein is CASSQPTSGSSYEQYF. CDR3 in DNA: TGTGCCAGCAGCCAGCCCACTAGCGGGTCGTCCTACGAGCAGTACTTC.

Only a few counts were recorded for this clonotype. The V call is TRBV2, the J call TRBJ2-2; D assignment may be TRBD1 or TRBD2 (5 bases each). Germline V gene data show CDR1 as SNHLY and CDR2 as FYNNEI. V shed 11 bases and J shed 5 bases, with 18 bases lying between them. The CDR3 runs to 14 residues. The CDR3 DNA is TGTGCCGGGGGAGAGACGCGACAGACCGGGGAGCTGTTTTTT. As protein: CAGGETRQTGELFF.

This clonotype was detected a few times. The V gene is TRBV5-4, the J gene TRBJ2-1; 12 bases agree with TRBD2. Germline assignment: CDR1 SGHNT and CDR2 YYREEE (reference sequence). The CDR3 extends over 16 amino acids. V shed 2 bases and J 10 bases; nucleotides not matched to a gene: 10. The CDR3 protein is CASSFSRTSGMGEQFF. The CDR3 nucleotides read TGTGCCAGCAGCTTTTCCCGGACTAGCGGGATGGGGGAGCAGTTCTTC. Variable domain in full (rest from reference TRBV5-4 and TRBJ2-1): ETGVTQSPTHLIKTRGQQVTLRCSSQSGHNTVSWYQQALGQGPQFIFQYYREEENGRGNFPPRFSGLQFPNYSSELNVNALELDDSALYLCASSFSRTSGMGEQFFGPGTRLTVL.

The CDR3 here is CASTLSRGYEQYF. As DNA, the CDR3 is TGTGCCAGCACCCTGAGTAGGGGCTACGAGCAGTACTTC. The rearrangement uses TRBV12-3 or TRBV12-4 and TRBJ2-7, with D perhaps TRBD1 (5 bases). This CDR3 comprises 13 residues. Trimming took 7 bases from V and 3 from J, leaving 13 bases between them.

This rearrangement joins TRBV15 to TRBJ1-1; D unclear. Trimming left V 5 bases short and J 4 bases short, with 17 bases between. Germline V gene lookup returns CDR1 LNHNV and CDR2 YYDKDF (reference sequence). This CDR3 has 15 amino acids. CDR3 protein: CATSAGFVKSTEAFF. In DNA form, the CDR3 reads TGTGCCACCAGCGCGGGCTTTGTGAAGAGCACTGAAGCTTTCTTT.

This clonotype was counted only a few times. V gene TRBV3-1 combines with J gene TRBJ1-5; tentatively, D is TRBD1 (6 bases). The CDR3 contains 13 residues. Germline V gives CDR1 LGHDT, CDR2 YNNKEL (reference sequence). Trimming left V 4 bases short and J 13 bases short, with 17 bases between. CDR3 in DNA: TGTGCCAGCAGCCCTGGAGTGGACAGAGGACAGCATTTT. It encodes CASSPGVDRGQHF.

J is TRBJ2-5 and V is TRBV19, with 7 bases matching TRBD1. The ends lost 5 bases at V and 1 base at J; junction bases unmatched: 7. Germline V gene lookup returns CDR1 LNHDA and CDR2 SQIVND (reference sequence). The CDR3 is 15 amino acids. Here the CDR3 reads CASSVRQGPQETQYF. In DNA, the CDR3 is TGTGCCAGTAGTGTCCGACAGGGCCCCCAAGAGACCCAGTACTTC.

A few counts support this clonotype. This sequence joins TRBV5-5 and TRBJ2-5; 9 bases line up with TRBD1. The CDR3 is 14 residues long. The germline CDR1 and CDR2 sequences are SGHKS and YYEKEE (reference sequence). V gave up 5 bases and J gave up 5 bases; unmatched junction bases: 7. CDR3 in amino acids: CASRSGQGVETQYF. The CDR3 coding sequence is TGTGCCAGCAGGTCGGGACAGGGCGTCGAGACCCAGTACTTC.

This clonotype came up a few times. The chain combines TRBV20-1 with TRBJ2-1; D is undetermined. The CDR3 has 14 residues. CDR1 DFQATT and CDR2 SNEGSKA come from the germline V gene (reference sequence). V shed 0 bases and J shed 10 bases, with 16 bases lying between them. CDR3 sequence reads: CSARDRRGIREQFF. DNA for the CDR3: TGCAGTGCTAGAGATCGGCGAGGAATTCGGGAGCAGTTCTTC.

The chain links TRBV3-1 to TRBJ2-3; 7 nucleotides align to TRBD2. From germline, CDR1 is LGHDT and CDR2 YNNKEL (reference sequence). The CDR3 loop spans 17 amino acids. Trimming removed 0 bases from V and 2 bases from J; junction bases left unmatched: 8. This CDR3 is CASSQDPLSGITDTQYF. For the CDR3, the DNA is TGTGCCAGCAGCCAAGACCCTCTAAGCGGGATCACAGATACGCAGTATTTT.

This clonotype has just one count. This chain connects TRBV18 to TRBJ2-2; 8 bases are shared with TRBD1. V shed 4 bases, J shed 3 bases, and the junction held 4 bases outside the gene matches. The length of the CDR3 is 15 residues. CDR1 is KGHSH and CDR2 is LQKENI in the germline V gene. As DNA, the CDR3 is TGTGCCAGCTCACGACCGGGACAGGACACCGGGGAGCTGTTTTTT. Encoded protein: CASSRPGQDTGELFF.

The chain carries TRBV5-1 and TRBJ2-1, with TRBD2 identical over 8 bases. The CDR3 runs to 15 residues. Germline V gene lookup returns CDR1 SGHRS and CDR2 YFSETQ. J was trimmed by 5 bases and V by 4 bases; bases with no gene match: 8. The CDR3 DNA reads as TGCGCCAGCAGCCCTACTAGCGGTAGAAACAATGAGCAGTTCTTC. Amino acids: CASSPTSGRNNEQFF. The full variable domain, rest sourced from reference TRBV5-1 and TRBJ2-1, is KAGVTQTPRYLIKTRGQQVTLSCSPISGHRSVSWYQQTPGQGLQFLFEYFSETQRNKGNFPGRFSGRQFSNSRSEMNVSTLELGDSALYLCASSPTSGRNNEQFFGPGTRLTVL.

This clonotype was seen many times. The genes are TRBV20-1 and TRBJ2-7, with TRBD2 as a possible D gene (7 bases). From germline, CDR1 is DFQATT and CDR2 SNEGSKA (reference sequence). There are 13 residues in the CDR3. The CDR3 sequence is CSAPMGGGSEQYF. The CDR3 DNA reads as TGCAGCGCCCCAATGGGGGGGGGCTCCGAGCAGTACTTC.

The chain carries TRBV10-3 and TRBJ2-6, with 10 bases that match TRBD1. Trimming took 11 bases from V and 2 from J; bases not matched to a gene: 6. The germline V gene has CDR1 ENHRY and CDR2 SYGVKD. The CDR3 is made up of 15 amino acids. Written as DNA, the CDR3 is TGTGCCTTAGGACAGGGGGACGCTGGGGCCAACGTCCTGACTTTC. Its translation: CALGQGDAGANVLTF.

The sample holds a few counts of this clonotype. The rearrangement links TRBV12-3 or TRBV12-4 to TRBJ2-5, with 11 nucleotides matching TRBD2. The V segment lost 7 bases and the J segment 5 bases; nucleotides outside the gene matches: 12. The CDR3 totals 16 residues. Here the CDR3 reads CASKPRLAGGIETQYF. DNA of the CDR3: TGTGCCAGCAAGCCTCGGCTAGCGGGAGGCATTGAGACCCAGTACTTC.

This clonotype was recorded at least ten times. The chain recombines TRBV5-1 with TRBJ2-7; D is perhaps TRBD2 (8 bases). The CDR3 is 14 amino acids. Germline values: CDR1 SGHRS, CDR2 YFSETQ. The V and J ends lost 7 bases and 5 bases respectively, with 19 bases between them. The CDR3 coding sequence is TGCGCCAGCCGGGAGGGGGCCACGAAGGACGAGCAGTACTTC. This codes for CASREGATKDEQYF.

The CDR3 here is CASSSDNSGNTIYF. CDR3 coding DNA: TGTGCCAGCAGCTCGGATAACTCTGGAAACACCATATATTTT. This rearrangement joins TRBV7-2 to TRBJ1-3; D ambiguous. The V gene lost 4 bases and the J gene lost 0 bases, with 7 bases spanning the gap. CDR1 is SGHTA, CDR2 FQGNSA, per germline. The CDR3 has 14 amino acids.

The CDR3 is CASSTPNRDRRNQPQHF. Written as DNA, the CDR3 is TGTGCCAGCAGCACACCAAACCGGGACAGAAGAAATCAGCCCCAGCATTTT. J is TRBJ1-5 and V is TRBV7-8; 7 bases are a match to TRBD1. Per the germline V gene, CDR1 is SGHVS and CDR2 is FQNEAQ. The CDR3 sequence is 17 residues long. The ends lost 5 bases at V and 4 bases at J; junction bases unmatched: 14.

J is TRBJ1-5 and V is TRBV6-2 or TRBV6-3; D unresolved. CDR3 length equals 13 residues. Deletions cut 5 bases from V and 7 bases from J, with 12 bases between. Germline lookup yields CDR1 MNHEY and CDR2 SVGEGT. For the CDR3, the DNA is TGTGCCAGCAGTCCCTCAACGGTACAGCCCCAGCATTTT. Encoded protein: CASSPSTVQPQHF.

This clonotype was counted between two and nine times. V is TRBV10-2 and J is TRBJ2-5; possible D gene TRBD1, 5 bases. CDR3 length equals 14 residues. V was cut by 2 bases and J by 3 bases, with 10 bases left in between. Germline CDR1 reads WSHSY; CDR2 reads SAAADI. In DNA form, the CDR3 reads TGCGCCAGCAGTGAGCAGGGTCTCAAAGAGACCCAGTACTTC. This gives the protein CASSEQGLKETQYF.

This clonotype appeared a single time. The genes are TRBV7-2 and TRBJ1-5, with a possible D match to TRBD1 (6 bases). This CDR3 is built from 14 residues. V lost 4 bases to trimming and J lost 6 bases, with 13 bases between them. Germline V gives CDR1 SGHTA, CDR2 FQGNSA. The CDR3 DNA is TGTGCCAGCAGCTCATCAGGGGTTGCTCAGCCCCAGCATTTT. Residues: CASSSSGVAQPQHF.

The chain links TRBV12-3 or TRBV12-4 to TRBJ1-5; a weak D match, TRBD1 (5 bases). The CDR3 is 16 residues long. Deletions cut 7 bases from V and 1 base from J, with 17 bases between. CDR3 in amino acids: CASTKDKVFSNQPQHF. Written as DNA, the CDR3 is TGTGCCAGCACCAAGGACAAGGTTTTCAGCAATCAGCCCCAGCATTTT.

The rearrangement joins TRBV4-1 to TRBJ2-1, with a weak D call TRBD2 (5 bases). Germline V gives CDR1 MGHRA, CDR2 YSYEKL. Trimming stripped 2 bases from V and 0 bases from J, with 14 bases between. The CDR3 is 17 amino acids. CDR3 coding DNA: TGCGCCAGCAGCCAATCGCCGGTACGGGGCTCCTACAATGAGCAGTTCTTC. This codes for CASSQSPVRGSYNEQFF.